This T cell receptor beta chain emerged from a study of T-cell reconstitution after alpha-beta-depleted transplantation in children. Deletions cut 4 bases from V and 4 bases from J, with 11 bases between. This CDR3 spans 13 amino acids. Germline V gene lookup returns CDR1 SGHRS and CDR2 YFSETQ. The TCRbeta library was prepared with unique molecular identifiers. TCRdb itself ran the PCR reads through MiXCR, one entry per CDR3 protein. This table has about 130,000 distinct CDR3 sequences, approximately 8.7% appearing once. In its sample, this clonotype was seen a few times. Its antigen is not identified. Study-level points and caveats: Expanded graft clones, several hundred of them, were reportedly the source of alpha-beta T cells about two months after transplant. By one year post-transplant, T-cell counts and diversity largely arose from T cells that were newly produced. Where some patients showed high TCRbeta diversity at day 60, it came from recipient T cells and thymic progenitors that had survived.

This TCR came from a girl less than two years old who had a stem cell transplant for combined immunodeficiency, so the T cells may come from the graft donor. The sample here was PBMCs, mostly from graft donor cells, taken 180 days after TCRalphabeta/CD19-depleted stem cell transplant. V usage is TRBV5-1 and J usage is TRBJ1-2; D is unclear. CDR3 residues: CASSKTRTYGYTF. CDR3 DNA: TGCGCCAGCAGCAAGACAAGGACCTATGGCTACACCTTC. The complete variable domain, with remaining parts taken from reference TRBV5-1 and TRBJ1-2, reads KAGVTQTPRYLIKTRGQQVTLSCSPISGHRSVSWYQQTPGQGLQFLFEYFSETQRNKGNFPGRFSGRQFSNSRSEMNVSTLELGDSALYLCASSKTRTYGYTFGSGTRLTVV.